These 8 T cell receptor beta chains share one sample of origin, sequenced in a study of blood T cell repertoires in COVID-19. Libraries were prepared by immunoSEQ multiplex PCR; TCRdb keeps only in-frame clonotypes and omits some of them. The data show 150,000 to 200,000 clones, about 90% seen once. The specimen was PBMCs or T cells enriched from blood (not recorded which). The origin of the receptors is a woman aged 18-30 years who had recovered from COVID-19.

The chain uses TRBV18 and TRBJ1-2; D is unresolved. Trimming stripped 2 bases from V and 2 bases from J, with 9 bases between. The germline V gene has CDR1 KGHSH and CDR2 LQKENI. CDR3 length equals 14 residues. The CDR3: CASSPSPGNYGYTF. CDR3 nucleotide sequence: TGTGCCAGCTCACCATCTCCGGGGAACTATGGCTACACCTTC.

The chain is built from TRBV7-9 and TRBJ1-1; TRBD1 aligns across 8 bases. V gave up 4 bases and J gave up 4 bases; unmatched junction bases: 5. Germline V gene data show CDR1 as SEHNR and CDR2 as FQNEAQ (reference sequence). The CDR3 totals 14 residues. CDR3 amino acids: CASSSDRERTEAFF. The CDR3 coding sequence is TGTGCCAGCAGCTCGGACAGGGAGCGCACTGAAGCTTTCTTT.

The V call is TRBV7-2, the J call TRBJ1-1; D remains ambiguous. CDR1 is SGHTA and CDR2 is FQGNSA in the germline V gene. Trimming left V 7 bases short and J 7 bases short, with 19 bases between. The CDR3 is 14 amino acids. The CDR3 spells CASTPIGPAGEAFF. As DNA, the CDR3 is TGTGCCAGCACTCCTATCGGACCCGCGGGTGAAGCTTTCTTT.

The V call is TRBV7-6, the J call TRBJ2-1; D might be TRBD2 (6 bases). Germline CDR1 reads SGHVS; CDR2 reads FNYEAQ. Trimming pared 5 bases from V and 0 bases from J, leaving 20 bases between. The CDR3 runs to 18 residues. This chain's CDR3 is CASSPLGWDFSSYNEQFF. For the CDR3, the DNA is TGTGCCAGCAGCCCTCTGGGGTGGGACTTCAGCTCCTACAATGAGCAGTTCTTC.

The chain uses TRBV10-3 and TRBJ1-2, with no clear D. Trimming removed 2 bases at V and 2 bases at J, with 6 bases between. The CDR3 extends over 13 amino acids. CDR1 is ENHRY, CDR2 SYGVKD, per germline. The CDR3 loop reads CAISEGANYGYTF. In nucleotides, the CDR3 is TGTGCCATCAGTGAGGGAGCGAACTATGGCTACACCTTC.

This clone has just a few counts. The V call is TRBV3-1 (or the pseudogene TRBV3-2), the J call TRBJ1-1; 7 bases agree with TRBD1. The ends lost 1 base at V and 0 bases at J; junction bases unmatched: 2. This CDR3 has 15 amino acids. Germline CDR1 is LGHDT and CDR2 is YNNKEL (reference sequence). The CDR3 region is CASSQGQGVNTEAFF. CDR3 nucleotide sequence: TGTGCCAGCAGCCAAGGGCAGGGGGTGAACACTGAAGCTTTCTTT.

The CDR3 here is CASSSLGEEKLFF. The CDR3 region has the DNA TGTGCCAGCAGTAGTCTGGGAGAGGAAAAACTGTTTTTT. This chain links TRBV6-5 with TRBJ1-4; D unresolved. The germline gives CDR1 MNHEY, CDR2 SVGAGI. V was shortened by 5 bases and J by 8 bases, with 12 bases between the two germline ends. The length of the CDR3 is 13 residues.

The rearrangement links TRBV19 to TRBJ2-2, with 10 bases fitting TRBD1. The CDR3 runs to 19 residues. After removal of 10 bases from V and 5 bases from J, the junction contained 22 bases not matched to a gene. Germline V gives CDR1 LNHDA, CDR2 SQIVND (reference sequence). CDR3 residues: CATTNYPNPGQGWTGELFF. CDR3 DNA sequence: TGTGCCACCACGAATTACCCCAACCCGGGACAGGGGTGGACCGGGGAGCTGTTTTTT.